Listed below are T cell receptor beta chains from one sample, sequenced in a study of cytomegalovirus exposure and HLA in healthy donors. Libraries were prepared by immunoSEQ multiplex PCR; TCRdb keeps only in-frame clonotypes and omits some of them. The profile shows about 160,000 clones, 80% of them singletons. Source material: PBMCs. Source of these receptors: a man younger than 40 in good health and CMV-seronegative. Each CDR3 is given with its conserved first and last residue. Each record gives: D gene, clone size, V gene, J gene, CDR3 DNA, CDR3 protein. The D gene is left open where the match is weak. Only part of the rows carry a size: once, few, many, or a class if the clone is expanded.

>TRBD1|NA|TRBV7-6|TRBJ1-2
TGTGCCAGCAGCCTCCTCCCAGGGGGCGAGGATGGCTACACCTTC
CASSLLPGGEDGYTF
>TRBD2|NA|TRBV19|TRBJ2-1
TGTGCCAGTAACGGGGGGGGGTTCAATGAGCAGTTCTTC
CASNGGGFNEQFF
>TRBD1|NA|TRBV6-1|TRBJ1-3
TGTGCCAGCAGTGAGACACAGGGGCCTGGGAACACCATATATTTT
CASSETQGPGNTIYF
>NA|NA|TRBV6-1|TRBJ1-3
TGTGCCAGCAGTGATCTAGCGGCTCGGAACACCATATATTTT
CASSDLAARNTIYF
>NA|NA|TRBV10-3|TRBJ2-5
TGTGCCATCAGTTTATTAGCTCAAGAGACCCAGTACTTC
CAISLLAQETQYF
>NA|NA|TRBV19|TRBJ2-2
TGTGCCAGTAGCCACAGGGTACGGGAGCTGTTTTTT
CASSHRVRELFF
>NA|NA|TRBV9|TRBJ1-5
TGTGCCAGCAGCGCTAACAGCATAAATCAGCCCCAGCATTTT
CASSANSINQPQHF
>NA|NA|TRBV19|TRBJ2-7
TGTGCCAGTAGTATGAACGGGATTTTTGACGAGCAGTACTTC
CASSMNGIFDEQYF
>TRBD2|few|TRBV4-1|TRBJ2-6
TGCGCCAGCAGCCAACCCAGCGGGAGGCTAGGCTCTGGGGCCAACGTCCTGACTTTC
CASSQPSGRLGSGANVLTF
>NA|once|TRBV30|TRBJ1-1
TGTGCCTGGACCATAGTAAGGGAGGACACTGAAGCTTTCTTT
CAWTIVREDTEAFF
>TRBD1|NA|TRBV27|TRBJ1-1
TGTGCCAGCAGTACTTGGGACAGCCGAACTCGTCCTGAAGCTTTCTTT
CASSTWDSRTRPEAFF
>TRBD1|NA|TRBV7-8|TRBJ2-2
TGTGCCAGCAGCTTTCGAGAGACAGGGGTAACCGGGGAGCTGTTTTTT
CASSFRETGVTGELFF
>NA|once|TRBV9|TRBJ2-7
TGTGCCAGCAGCGTCGGCAGGGTCAACGAGCAGTACTTC
CASSVGRVNEQYF